What follows are 4 T cell receptor beta chains derived from one specimen sequenced in a study of OX40 agonist ivuxolimab in advanced cancers. Profiling relied on immunoSEQ multiplex PCR, and the TCRdb table lists in-frame clones only, not all of them. The sample has around 30,000 clones, approximately 86% seen once. This material consisted of CD4+ or CD8+ T cells sorted from blood, taken in a trial of the OX40 agonist ivuxolimab. These receptors were taken from an adult with an advanced solid tumor such as melanoma, head and neck, liver or kidney cancer.

The CDR3 loop is CASSSRQGRYEQYF. The CDR3 coding sequence is TGTGCCAGCAGTTCCCGACAGGGCAGGTACGAGCAGTACTTC. The rearrangement links TRBV27 to TRBJ2-7; TRBD1 aligns across 7 bases. V lost 4 bases, J lost 4 bases, and 7 bases stayed unmatched. The CDR3 runs 14 residues. The germline V gene has CDR1 MNHEY and CDR2 SMNVEV (reference sequence).

The V call is TRBV9, the J call TRBJ2-5, with D tentatively TRBD1 or TRBD2 (6 bases each). V lost 0 bases, J lost 2 bases, and 11 bases lay in between. This CDR3 contains 15 residues. The V gene's germline CDR1 is SGDLS and CDR2 YYNGEE. Written as DNA, the CDR3 is TGTGCCAGCAGCGTAGCGGGGGCGGTTCAAGAGACCCAGTACTTC. Protein product: CASSVAGAVQETQYF.

V usage is TRBV2 and J usage is TRBJ2-5; no clear D gene. Deletions cut 2 bases from V and 5 bases from J, with 9 bases between. Germline-derived CDR1 and CDR2 are SNHLY and FYNNEI. The CDR3 covers 13 residues. In nucleotides, the CDR3 is TGTGCCAGCAGTGAACACCCCCCCGAGACCCAGTACTTC. Its protein product is CASSEHPPETQYF.

This chain connects TRBV19 to TRBJ1-2, with D perhaps matching TRBD1 (6 bases). Looked up from germline, CDR1 is LNHDA and CDR2 is SQIVND (reference sequence). The CDR3 loop spans 14 amino acids. The V end lost 1 base, the J end lost 3 bases, and 9 bases lay between the germline ends. The CDR3 sequence is CASSIGQADYGYTF. The CDR3 DNA reads TGTGCCAGTAGTATAGGACAGGCGGACTATGGCTACACCTTC. The whole variable domain, filled in from reference TRBV19 and TRBJ1-2, reads DGGITQSPKYLFRKEGQNVTLSCEQNLNHDAMYWYRQDPGQGLRLIYYSQIVNDFQKGDIAEGYSVSREKKESFPLTVTSAQKNPTAFYLCASSIGQADYGYTFGSGTRLTVV.